The clone carrying this T cell receptor beta chain was observed a single time. This specimen belongs to a study of radiotherapy plus CTLA-4 blockade in lung cancer. TCRdb's table, derived via immunoSEQ multiplex PCR, lists solely in-frame clones and lacks some. The table has about 80,000 clones, about 90% seen once. This TCR was recovered from a human donor with non-small cell lung cancer who had a partial response to radiotherapy plus ipilimumab. This material consisted of peripheral blood, taken from a patient treated with radiotherapy plus ipilimumab.

Written as DNA, the CDR3 is TGTGCCAGCAGAGAGAGGGGGAGCAATCAGCCCCAGCATTTT. Amino acids: CASRERGSNQPQHF. The rearrangement uses TRBV6-6 and TRBJ1-5, with D perhaps TRBD1 (6 bases). CDR1 and CDR2 from the germline V gene are MNHNY and SVGAGI (reference sequence). The CDR3 length is 14 residues. The V end was cut by 6 bases, the J end by 1 base, with 10 bases between.